The entry below gives a single T cell receptor beta chain sequence along with its context. This clone was observed a few times. Its recognized antigen is unknown. Per-base qualities were not stored, and no clone one base away is much larger. This specimen's time point label, per the study, means: around 24 weeks on oral tofacitinib. Read against the paper, the sample's treatment or condition label means: oral pan-JAK inhibitor, 5-10 mg twice daily. From alopecia areata patients, peripheral blood was collected along with lesional scalp punch biopsies. PBMCs were isolated by density centrifugation and stained for CD3, CD4 and CD8, and CD4+ and CD8+ T cells were sorted on a FACSAria. This sample was taken from a study of CD8+ T cells in alopecia areata (dated by TCRdb to between 2018 and 2020). Concerning the study at large: Treated patients were enrolled in an open-label pilot trial of oral tofacitinib at 5 to 10 mg twice daily for moderate-to-severe alopecia areata. Patients stayed on tofacitinib for 6 to 18 months and then had 6 months of follow-up off drug so that delayed response and recurrence could be assessed. In treated patients, disease severity was measured using the SALT score, which gives the percentage of scalp surface area affected. High-throughput TCRbeta sequencing was used to examine T cell clonal expansion in alopecia areata in both the C3H/HeJ mouse model and human patients. In humans, TCRbeta sequencing was performed on scalp tissue and on sorted CD4+ and CD8+ peripheral blood T cells from healthy controls and from patients with patchy or totalis/universalis alopecia areata. Tofacitinib-treated patients had biopsies at baseline and at 4 and 24 weeks of treatment, with a later scalp biopsy in several patients. Scalp clonality was compared among normal scalp (n=4), patchy alopecia areata scalp (n=8), and alopecia totalis/universalis scalp (n=8). RNA came from the PAXgene miRNA kit for fixed scalp, the miRNeasy kit for PBMCs, and the RNeasy kit for mouse skin. Amplification of TCRbeta CDR3 regions was done by immunoSEQ multiplex PCR using 35 Vbeta forward primers and 13 Jbeta reverse primers.

Library preparation employed the immunoSEQ multiplex PCR assay. To provide template for TCR sequencing, every sample had RNA extracted and reverse transcribed into cDNA. First-strand cDNA was synthesized using SuperScript III with a 2:1 mix of oligo-dT and random hexamers. Amplification bias was assessed with a synthetic immune receptor repertoire, and residual bias was removed computationally. Turning to the authors' computational methods: Raw reads were preprocessed to remove errors, and CDR3 was defined according to IMGT conventions as the region from the conserved cysteine to phenylalanine. Clonality was computed as 1 minus the Shannon entropy, with the entropy normalized by log2 of the number of productive unique TCRs. CD4 or CD8 identity of scalp clones was inferred by cross-referencing scalp TCRbeta sequences with sorted blood CD4 and CD8 repertoires. The immuneACCESS repertoire file appears here via TCRdb, limited to in-frame rearrangements. These files lack a portion of the clones; in checked studies, under half of the deficit traces to unresolved V genes, and the cause of the others is not known. V, J and clone size were drawn from that table, and D and trimming were deduced from the DNA. The sample records 200,000 or so clones, about 62% of which are singletons. Together, the top ten hold under 7% of the sample.

The CDR3 measures 15 amino acids from cysteine to phenylalanine. Only the CDR3 part of the read is kept: 45 bases, read in frame from the first base. As encoded in the germline V gene, CDR1 is SGHRS while CDR2 is YFSETQ. V and J are truncated by 1 base and 2 bases respectively, leaving an intervening sequence of 13 bases. Here is what the overall study found, with its caveats: Shared TCR sequences between patients were less evident than in mice, which may be partly attributable to HLA diversity in the patient population. Scalp TCR repertoire analysis is complicated because resident alphabeta T cells in normal human skin are also sequenced, whereas mouse skin is dominated by gammadelta T cells. Compared with normal scalp, lesional scalp had higher clonality and more expanded CD8+ clones, particularly in alopecia totalis/universalis, a pattern that suggests antigenic drive. Tofacitinib significantly lowered scalp clonality and the number of expanded CD8+ clones among the top 100 scalp clones. Many expanded lesional clones persisted in scalp and blood during tofacitinib treatment, which may partly explain relapse after stopping treatment. Because the treated cohort was small and included a single nonresponder, larger studies are needed to assess links between baseline CD8+ expansion and response.

Sample: CD4+ T cells sorted from blood, taken at week 24, from a patient treated with tofacitinib. This sequence was found in a human donor with alopecia areata. The rearrangement combines TRBV5-1 with TRBJ2-7, with TRBD1 as a weak D call on 6 bases. The DNA sequence follows: TGCGCCAGCAGCTTGACGACAGGTCCACCCTACGAGCAGTACTTC. It codes for CASSLTTGPPYEQYF.